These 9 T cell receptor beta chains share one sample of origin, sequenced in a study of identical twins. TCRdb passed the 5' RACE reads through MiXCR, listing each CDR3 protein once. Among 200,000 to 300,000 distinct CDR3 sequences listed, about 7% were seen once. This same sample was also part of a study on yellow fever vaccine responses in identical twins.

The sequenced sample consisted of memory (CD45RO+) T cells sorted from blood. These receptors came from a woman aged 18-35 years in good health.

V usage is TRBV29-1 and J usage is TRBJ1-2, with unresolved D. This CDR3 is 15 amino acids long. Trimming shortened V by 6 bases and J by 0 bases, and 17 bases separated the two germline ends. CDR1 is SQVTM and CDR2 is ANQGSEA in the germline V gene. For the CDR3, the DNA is TGCAGCGTCCGGGCAGATCAGTCGGCTAACTATGGCTACACCTTC. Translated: CSVRADQSANYGYTF. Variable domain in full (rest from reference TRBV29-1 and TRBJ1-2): SAVISQKPSRDICQRGTSLTIQCQVDSQVTMMFWYRQQPGQSLTLIATANQGSEATYESGFVIDKFPISRPNLTFSTLTVSNMSPEDSSIYLCSVRADQSANYGYTFGSGTRLTVV.

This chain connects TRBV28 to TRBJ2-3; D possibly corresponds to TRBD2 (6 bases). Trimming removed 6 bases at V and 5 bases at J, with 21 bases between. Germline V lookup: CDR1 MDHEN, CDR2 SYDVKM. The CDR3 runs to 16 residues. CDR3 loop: CASRPGGSGMRDTQYF. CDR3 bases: TGTGCCAGCAGACCCGGGGGTAGCGGTATGCGAGATACGCAGTATTTT.

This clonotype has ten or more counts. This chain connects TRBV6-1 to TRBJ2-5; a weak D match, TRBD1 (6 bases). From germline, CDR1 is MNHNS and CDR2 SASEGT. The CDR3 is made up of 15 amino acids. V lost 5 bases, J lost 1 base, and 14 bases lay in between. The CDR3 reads CASSRGHRTQETQYF. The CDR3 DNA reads TGTGCCAGCAGTAGGGGACACCGAACCCAAGAGACCCAGTACTTC.

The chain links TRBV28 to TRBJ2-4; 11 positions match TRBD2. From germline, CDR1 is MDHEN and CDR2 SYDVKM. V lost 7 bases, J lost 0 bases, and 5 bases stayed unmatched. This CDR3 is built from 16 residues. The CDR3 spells CASTLAGGLAKNIQYF. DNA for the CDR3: TGTGCCAGCACCTTAGCGGGGGGGCTAGCCAAAAACATTCAGTACTTC.

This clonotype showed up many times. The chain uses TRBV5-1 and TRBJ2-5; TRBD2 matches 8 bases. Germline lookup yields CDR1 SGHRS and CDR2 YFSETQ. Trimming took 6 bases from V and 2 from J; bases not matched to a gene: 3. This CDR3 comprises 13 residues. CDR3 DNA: TGCGCCAGCACCGGGACTAGACAAGAGACCCAGTACTTC. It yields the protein CASTGTRQETQYF.

The CDR3 DNA sequence: TGTGCCAGCAGTTACTCCGGGGGGCGGGAGACCCAGTACTTC. Amino acid sequence: CASSYSGGRETQYF. This chain links TRBV6-5 with TRBJ2-5, with D maybe TRBD2 (7 bases). This CDR3 contains 14 residues. Trimming shortened V by 0 bases and J by 5 bases, and 10 bases separated the two germline ends. Germline assignment: CDR1 MNHEY and CDR2 SVGAGI.

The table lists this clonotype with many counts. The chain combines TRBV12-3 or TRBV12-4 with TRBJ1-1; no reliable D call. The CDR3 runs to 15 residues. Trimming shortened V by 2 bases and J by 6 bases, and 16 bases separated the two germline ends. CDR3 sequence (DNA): TGTGCCAGCAGTTTAAGTTTCCTGACCAGGCCTGAAGCTTTCTTT. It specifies CASSLSFLTRPEAFF.

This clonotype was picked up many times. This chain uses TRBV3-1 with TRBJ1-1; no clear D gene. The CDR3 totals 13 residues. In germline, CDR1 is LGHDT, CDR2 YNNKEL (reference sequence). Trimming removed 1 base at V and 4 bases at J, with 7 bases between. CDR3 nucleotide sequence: TGTGCCAGCAGCCAAGTTTTTGCCACTGAAGCTTTCTTT. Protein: CASSQVFATEAFF. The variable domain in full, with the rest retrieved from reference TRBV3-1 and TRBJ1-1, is DTAVSQTPKYLVTQMGNDKSIKCEQNLGHDTMYWYKQDSKKFLKIMFSYNNKELIINETVPNRFSPKSPDKAHLNLHINSLELGDSAVYFCASSQVFATEAFFGQGTRLTVV.

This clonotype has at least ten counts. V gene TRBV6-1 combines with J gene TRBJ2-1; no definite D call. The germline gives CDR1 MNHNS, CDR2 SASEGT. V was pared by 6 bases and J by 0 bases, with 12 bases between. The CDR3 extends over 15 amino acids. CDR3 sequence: CASRSTYSSYNEQFF. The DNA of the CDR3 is TGTGCCAGCAGATCTACCTACAGCTCCTACAATGAGCAGTTCTTC.